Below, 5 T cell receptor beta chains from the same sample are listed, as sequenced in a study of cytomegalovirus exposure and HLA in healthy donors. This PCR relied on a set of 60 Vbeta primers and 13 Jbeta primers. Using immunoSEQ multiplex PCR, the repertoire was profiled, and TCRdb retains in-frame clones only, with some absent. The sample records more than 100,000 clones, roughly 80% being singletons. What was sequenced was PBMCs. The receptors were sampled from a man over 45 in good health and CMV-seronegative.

For the CDR3, the DNA is TGCAGCGTCCCTTCTACACCGGGAGGCACTAACTATGGCTACACCTTC. Its translation is CSVPSTPGGTNYGYTF. The chain combines TRBV29-1 with TRBJ1-2; the D is unclear. The CDR3 runs 16 residues. The V end lost 6 bases, the J end lost 0 bases, and 20 bases lay between the germline ends. CDR1 is SQVTM, CDR2 ANQGSEA, per germline.

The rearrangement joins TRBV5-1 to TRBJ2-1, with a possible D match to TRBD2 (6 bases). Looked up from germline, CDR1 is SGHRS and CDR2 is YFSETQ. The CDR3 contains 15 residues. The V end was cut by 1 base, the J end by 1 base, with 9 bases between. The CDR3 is CASSLPSDSYNEQFF. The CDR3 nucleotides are TGCGCCAGCAGCTTGCCTAGCGATTCCTACAATGAGCAGTTCTTC.

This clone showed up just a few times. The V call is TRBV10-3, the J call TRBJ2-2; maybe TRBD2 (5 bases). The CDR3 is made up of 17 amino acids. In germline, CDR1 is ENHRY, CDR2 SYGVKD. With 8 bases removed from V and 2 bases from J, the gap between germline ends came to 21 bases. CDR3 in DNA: TGTGCCATCTCATCGAGGGCGGCCAGCTTCAACACCGGGGAGCTGTTTTTT. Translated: CAISSRAASFNTGELFF.

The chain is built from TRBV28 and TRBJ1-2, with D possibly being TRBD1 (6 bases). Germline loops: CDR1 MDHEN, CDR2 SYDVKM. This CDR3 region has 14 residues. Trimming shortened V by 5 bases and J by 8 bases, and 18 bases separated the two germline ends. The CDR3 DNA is TGTGCCAGCAGTCGACTTCGGGGGGCGGGAGGCTACACCTTC. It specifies CASSRLRGAGGYTF.

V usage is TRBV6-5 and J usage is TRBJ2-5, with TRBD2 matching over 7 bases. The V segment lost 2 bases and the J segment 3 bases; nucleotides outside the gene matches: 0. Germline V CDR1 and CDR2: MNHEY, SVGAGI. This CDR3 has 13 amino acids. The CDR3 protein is CASSYLAEETQYF. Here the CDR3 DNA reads TGTGCCAGCAGTTACCTAGCGGAAGAGACCCAGTACTTC.